This TCR beta chain was identified during a study of T-cell reconstitution after alpha-beta-depleted transplantation in children. Unique molecular identifiers featured in how the TCRbeta library was prepared. MiXCR was run by TCRdb on the PCR reads, yielding one entry per CDR3 protein. The sample lists 700,000 to 950,000 distinct CDR3 sequences; under 20% were seen once. V lost 1 base, J lost 2 bases, and 9 bases stayed unmatched. CDR1 SGHRS and CDR2 YFSETQ come from the germline V gene. This CDR3 is built from 17 residues. This clonotype was found a few times. Its antigen remains unidentified. Overall study results and limits: From surviving recipient T cells and thymic progenitors came the high day-60 TCRbeta diversity observed in some patients. Among T cells one year after transplant, newly produced cells accounted for most counts and diversity. The origin of alpha-beta T cells about two months after transplant was reportedly several hundred expanded graft clones.

Specimen: PBMCs, mostly from graft donor cells, collected 360 days after TCRalphabeta/CD19-depleted stem cell transplant. The chain links TRBV5-1 to TRBJ2-3, with 8 nucleotides matching TRBD2. This sequence was found in a male patient younger than 18 who had a stem cell transplant for acute lymphoblastic leukemia, so the T cells may come from the graft donor. CDR3 coding DNA: TGCGCCAGCAGCTTGACTAGCGGCCTTCCCTACACAGATACGCAGTATTTT. Protein sequence: CASSLTSGLPYTDTQYF. The full variable domain, in which reference TRBV5-1 and TRBJ2-3 provide the parts outside the CDR3, is KAGVTQTPRYLIKTRGQQVTLSCSPISGHRSVSWYQQTPGQGLQFLFEYFSETQRNKGNFPGRFSGRQFSNSRSEMNVSTLELGDSALYLCASSLTSGLPYTDTQYFGPGTRLTVL.